This TCR beta chain was sequenced during a study of shared clonotypes between healthy human individuals. Libraries were prepared by immunoSEQ multiplex PCR; TCRdb keeps only in-frame clonotypes and omits some of them. The table records some 2,000,000 clones, over 85% of them present only once. Cells designated naive CD8 were CD45RO-negative and were positively selected for CCR7, with terminally differentiated effector memory CD45RA+ cells excluded. The CDR3 runs 14 residues. Germline lookup yields CDR1 MNHEY and CDR2 SMNVEV (reference sequence). Trimming cost V 0 bases and J 6 bases, with 8 bases left between them.

The TCR originated in a man younger than 30 in good health. Sequencing was carried out using naive CD8+ T cells sorted from blood. The rearrangement uses TRBV27 and TRBJ1-4; D ambiguous. The CDR3 DNA follows: TGTGCCAGCAGTTTATCCGCAGGAGATGAAAAACTGTTTTTT. Protein: CASSLSAGDEKLFF.